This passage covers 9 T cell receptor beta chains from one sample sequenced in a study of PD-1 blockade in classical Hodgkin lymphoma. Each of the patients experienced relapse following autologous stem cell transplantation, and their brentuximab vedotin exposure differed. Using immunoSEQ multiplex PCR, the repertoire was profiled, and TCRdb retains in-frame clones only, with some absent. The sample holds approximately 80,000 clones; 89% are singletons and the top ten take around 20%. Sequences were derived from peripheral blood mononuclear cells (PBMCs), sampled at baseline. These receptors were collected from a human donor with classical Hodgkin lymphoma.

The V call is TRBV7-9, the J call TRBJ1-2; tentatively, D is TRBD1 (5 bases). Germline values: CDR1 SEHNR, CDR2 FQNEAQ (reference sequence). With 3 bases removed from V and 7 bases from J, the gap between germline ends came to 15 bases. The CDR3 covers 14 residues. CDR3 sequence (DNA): TGTGCCAGCAGCTTTGAACCAGGGCGTCTTGGCTACACCTTC. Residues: CASSFEPGRLGYTF. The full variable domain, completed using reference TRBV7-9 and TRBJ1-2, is DTGVSQNPRHKITKRGQNVTFRCDPISEHNRLYWYRQTLGQGPEFLTYFQNEAQLEKSRLLSDRFSAERPKGSFSTLEIQRTEQGDSAMYLCASSFEPGRLGYTFGSGTRLTVV.

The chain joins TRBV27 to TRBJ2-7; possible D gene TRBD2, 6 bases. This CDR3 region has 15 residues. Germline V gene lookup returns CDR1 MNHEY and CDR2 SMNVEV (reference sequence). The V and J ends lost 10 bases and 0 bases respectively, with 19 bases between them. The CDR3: CATHPGGKDSYEQYF. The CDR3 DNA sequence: TGTGCCACCCATCCTGGAGGGAAAGACTCCTACGAGCAGTACTTC.

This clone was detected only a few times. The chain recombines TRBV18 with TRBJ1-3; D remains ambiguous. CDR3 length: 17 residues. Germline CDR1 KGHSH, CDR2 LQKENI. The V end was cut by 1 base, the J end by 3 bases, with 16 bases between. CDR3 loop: CASSPLPSVGYGNTIYF. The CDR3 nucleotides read TGTGCCAGCTCACCACTCCCTTCGGTAGGGTATGGAAACACCATATATTTT.

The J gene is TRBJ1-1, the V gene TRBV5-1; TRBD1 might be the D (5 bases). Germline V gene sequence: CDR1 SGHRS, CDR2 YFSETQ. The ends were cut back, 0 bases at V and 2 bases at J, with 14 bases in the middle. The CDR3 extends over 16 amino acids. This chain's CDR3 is CASSLAPTGLNTEAFF. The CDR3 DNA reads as TGCGCCAGCAGCTTGGCCCCAACAGGACTAAACACTGAAGCTTTCTTT.

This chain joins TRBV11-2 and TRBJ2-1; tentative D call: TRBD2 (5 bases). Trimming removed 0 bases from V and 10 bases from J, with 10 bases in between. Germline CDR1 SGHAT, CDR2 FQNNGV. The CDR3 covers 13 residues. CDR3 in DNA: TGTGCCAGCAGCTTAGACCGATCGGGGGAGCAGTTCTTC. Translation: CASSLDRSGEQFF.

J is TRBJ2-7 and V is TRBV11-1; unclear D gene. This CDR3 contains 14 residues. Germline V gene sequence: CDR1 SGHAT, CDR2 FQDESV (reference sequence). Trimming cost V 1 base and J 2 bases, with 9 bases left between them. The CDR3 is CASSLDQRAYEQYF. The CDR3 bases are TGTGCCAGCAGCTTAGACCAAAGGGCCTACGAGCAGTACTTC.

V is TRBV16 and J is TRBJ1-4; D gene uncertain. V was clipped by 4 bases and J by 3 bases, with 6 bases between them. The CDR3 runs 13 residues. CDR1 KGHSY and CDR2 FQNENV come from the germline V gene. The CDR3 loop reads CASSPAANEKLFF. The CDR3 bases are TGTGCCAGCAGCCCCGCGGCTAATGAAAAACTGTTTTTT.

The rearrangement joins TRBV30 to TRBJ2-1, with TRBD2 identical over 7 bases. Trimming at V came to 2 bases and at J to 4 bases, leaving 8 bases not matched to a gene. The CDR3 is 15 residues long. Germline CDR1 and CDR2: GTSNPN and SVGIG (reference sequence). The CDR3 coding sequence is TGTGCCTGGAGTAACAACGGGAGGATGTACAATGAGCAGTTCTTC. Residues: CAWSNNGRMYNEQFF.

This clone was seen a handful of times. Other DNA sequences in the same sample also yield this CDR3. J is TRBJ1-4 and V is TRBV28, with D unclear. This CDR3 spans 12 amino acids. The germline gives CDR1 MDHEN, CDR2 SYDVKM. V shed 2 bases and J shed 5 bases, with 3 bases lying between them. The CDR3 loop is CASSLPNEKLFF. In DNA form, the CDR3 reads TGTGCCAGCAGTTTACCGAATGAAAAACTGTTTTTT.